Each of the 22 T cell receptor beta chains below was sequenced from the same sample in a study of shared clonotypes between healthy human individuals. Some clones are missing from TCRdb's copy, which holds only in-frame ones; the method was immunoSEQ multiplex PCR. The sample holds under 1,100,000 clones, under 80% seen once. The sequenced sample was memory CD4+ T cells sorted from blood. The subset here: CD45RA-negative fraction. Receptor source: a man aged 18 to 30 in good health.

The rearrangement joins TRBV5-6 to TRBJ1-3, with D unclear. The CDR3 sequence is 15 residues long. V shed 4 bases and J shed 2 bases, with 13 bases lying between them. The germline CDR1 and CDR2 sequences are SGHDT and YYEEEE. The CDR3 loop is CASSPAGQTGNTIYF. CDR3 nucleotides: TGTGCCAGCAGCCCGGCGGGTCAAACTGGAAACACCATATATTTT. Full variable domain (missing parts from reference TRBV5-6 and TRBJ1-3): DAGVTQSPTHLIKTRGQQVTLRCSPKSGHDTVSWYQQALGQGPQFIFQYYEEEERQRGNFPDRFSGHQFPNYSSELNVNALLLGDSALYLCASSPAGQTGNTIYFGEGSWLTVV.

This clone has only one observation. CDR3 nucleotides: TGTGCCAGCGGTCCGGGACGAGCCTACGAGCAGTACTTC. Translation gives CASGPGRAYEQYF. This sequence joins TRBV6-1 and TRBJ2-7; D assignment may be TRBD1 or TRBD2 (5 bases each). The CDR3 covers 13 residues. Between the trimmed V and J ends, which lost 8 bases and 2 bases, there was a span of 13 bases. CDR1 and CDR2 from the germline V gene are MNHNS and SASEGT.

The CDR3 loop is CAIRTSGTGAYGEQYF. CDR3 in DNA: TGTGCCATCAGAACCTCCGGGACAGGGGCCTACGGGGAGCAGTACTTC. This chain joins TRBV10-3 and TRBJ2-7; 10 nucleotides align to TRBD1. The CDR3 is 16 residues long. J lost 7 bases, V lost 6 bases, and 15 bases had no gene match. The germline V gene encodes CDR1 ENHRY and CDR2 SYGVKD.

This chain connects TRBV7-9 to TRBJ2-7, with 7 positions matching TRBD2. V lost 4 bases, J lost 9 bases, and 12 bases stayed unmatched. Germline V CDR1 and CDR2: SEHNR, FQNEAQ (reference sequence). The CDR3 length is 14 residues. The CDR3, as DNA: TGTGCCAGCAGCTCCGGGACTAAGGCCCCCGGGCAGTACTTC. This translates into CASSSGTKAPGQYF.

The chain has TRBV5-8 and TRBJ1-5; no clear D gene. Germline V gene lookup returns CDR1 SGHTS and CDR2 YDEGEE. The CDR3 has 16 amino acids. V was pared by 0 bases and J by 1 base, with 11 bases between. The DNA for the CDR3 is TGTGCCAGCAGCTTGGCGATGGGTATAAGCAATCAGCCCCAGCATTTT. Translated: CASSLAMGISNQPQHF.

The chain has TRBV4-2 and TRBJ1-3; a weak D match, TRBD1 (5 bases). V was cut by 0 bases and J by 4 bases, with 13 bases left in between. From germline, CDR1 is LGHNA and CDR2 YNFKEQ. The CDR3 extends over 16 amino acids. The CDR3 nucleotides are TGTGCCAGCAGCCAAGATTATTTAGAGGGGGGAAACACCATATATTTT. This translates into CASSQDYLEGGNTIYF.

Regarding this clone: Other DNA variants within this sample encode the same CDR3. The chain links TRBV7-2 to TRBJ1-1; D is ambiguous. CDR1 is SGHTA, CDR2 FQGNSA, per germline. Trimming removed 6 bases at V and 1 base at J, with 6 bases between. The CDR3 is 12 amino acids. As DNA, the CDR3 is TGTGCCAGCAGTCATCCGAACACTGAAGCTTTCTTT. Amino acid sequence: CASSHPNTEAFF. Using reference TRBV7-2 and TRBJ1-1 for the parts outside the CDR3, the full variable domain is GAGVSQSPSNKVTEKGKDVELRCDPISGHTALYWYRQSLGQGLEFLIYFQGNSAPDKSGLPSDRFSAERTGGSVSTLTIQRTQQEDSAVYLCASSHPNTEAFFGQGTRLTVV.

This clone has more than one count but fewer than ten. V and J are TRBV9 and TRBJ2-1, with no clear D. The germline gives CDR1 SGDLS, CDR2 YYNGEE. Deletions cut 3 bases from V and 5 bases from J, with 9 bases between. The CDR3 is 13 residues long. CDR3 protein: CASSGPGDNEQFF. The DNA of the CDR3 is TGTGCCAGCAGCGGGCCAGGCGACAATGAGCAGTTCTTC.

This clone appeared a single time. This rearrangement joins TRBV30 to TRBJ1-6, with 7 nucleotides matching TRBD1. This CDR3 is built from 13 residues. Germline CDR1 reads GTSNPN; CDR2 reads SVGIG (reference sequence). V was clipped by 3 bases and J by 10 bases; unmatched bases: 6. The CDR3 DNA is TGTGCCTGGAGCACAGGGGAGGGCTCACCCCTCCACTTT. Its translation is CAWSTGEGSPLHF.

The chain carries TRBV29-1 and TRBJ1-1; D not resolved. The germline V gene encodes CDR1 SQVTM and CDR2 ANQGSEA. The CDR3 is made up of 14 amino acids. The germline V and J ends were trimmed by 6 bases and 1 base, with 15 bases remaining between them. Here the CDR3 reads CSVKNRFQNTEAFF. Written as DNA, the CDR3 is TGCAGCGTGAAAAACAGATTTCAGAACACTGAAGCTTTCTTT.

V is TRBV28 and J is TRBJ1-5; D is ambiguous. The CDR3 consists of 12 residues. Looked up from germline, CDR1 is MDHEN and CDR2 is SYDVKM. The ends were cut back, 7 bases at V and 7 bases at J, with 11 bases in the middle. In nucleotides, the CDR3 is TGTGCCAGCACCCCCTCGCGGCAGCCCCAGCATTTT. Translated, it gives CASTPSRQPQHF.

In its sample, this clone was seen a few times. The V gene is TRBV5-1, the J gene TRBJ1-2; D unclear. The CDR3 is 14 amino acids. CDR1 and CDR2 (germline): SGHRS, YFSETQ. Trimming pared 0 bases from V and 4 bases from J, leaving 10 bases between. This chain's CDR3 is CASSLEQVRYGYTF. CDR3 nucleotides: TGCGCCAGCAGCTTGGAGCAGGTCCGCTATGGCTACACCTTC. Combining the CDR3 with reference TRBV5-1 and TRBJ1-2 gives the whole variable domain KAGVTQTPRYLIKTRGQQVTLSCSPISGHRSVSWYQQTPGQGLQFLFEYFSETQRNKGNFPGRFSGRQFSNSRSEMNVSTLELGDSALYLCASSLEQVRYGYTFGSGTRLTVV.

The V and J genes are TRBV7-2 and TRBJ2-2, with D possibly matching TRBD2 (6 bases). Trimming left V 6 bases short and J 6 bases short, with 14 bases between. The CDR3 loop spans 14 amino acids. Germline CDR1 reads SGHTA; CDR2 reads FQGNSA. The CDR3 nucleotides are TGTGCCAGCAGGAGAGGGACTCCCCCCGGGGAGCTGTTTTTT. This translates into CASRRGTPPGELFF.

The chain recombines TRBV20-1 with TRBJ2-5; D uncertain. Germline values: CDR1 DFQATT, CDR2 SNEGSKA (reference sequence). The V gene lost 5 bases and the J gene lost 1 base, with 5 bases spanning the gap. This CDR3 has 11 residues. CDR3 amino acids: CSAGSQETQYF. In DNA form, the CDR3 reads TGCAGTGCTGGCAGCCAAGAGACCCAGTACTTC.

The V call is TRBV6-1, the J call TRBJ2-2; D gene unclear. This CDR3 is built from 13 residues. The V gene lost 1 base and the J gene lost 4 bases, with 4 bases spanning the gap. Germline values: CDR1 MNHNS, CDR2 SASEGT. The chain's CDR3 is CASSEVSTGELFF. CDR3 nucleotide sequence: TGTGCCAGCAGTGAAGTCTCCACCGGGGAGCTGTTTTTT.

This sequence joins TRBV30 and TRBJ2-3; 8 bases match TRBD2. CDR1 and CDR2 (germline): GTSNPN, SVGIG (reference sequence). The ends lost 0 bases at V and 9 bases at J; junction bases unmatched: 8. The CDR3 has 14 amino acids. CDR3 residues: CAWSVQAGGSTQYF. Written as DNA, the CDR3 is TGTGCCTGGAGTGTTCAGGCGGGGGGAAGCACGCAGTATTTT.

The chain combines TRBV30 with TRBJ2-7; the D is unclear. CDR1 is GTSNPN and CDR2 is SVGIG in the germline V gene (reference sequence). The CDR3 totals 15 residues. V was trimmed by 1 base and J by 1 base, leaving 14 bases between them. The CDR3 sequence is CAWSGLMTASYEQYF. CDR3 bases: TGTGCCTGGAGTGGTCTGATGACGGCTTCCTACGAGCAGTACTTC. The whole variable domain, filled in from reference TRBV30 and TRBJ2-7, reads SQTIHQWPATLVQPVGSPLSLECTVEGTSNPNLYWYRQAAGRGLQLLFYSVGIGQISSEVPQNLSASRPQDRQFILSSKKLLLSDSGFYLCAWSGLMTASYEQYFGPGTRLTVT.

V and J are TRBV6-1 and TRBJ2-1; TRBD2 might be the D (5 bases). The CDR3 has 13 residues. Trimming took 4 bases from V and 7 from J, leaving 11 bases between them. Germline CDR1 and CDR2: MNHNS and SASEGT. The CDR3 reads CASSVIAKNEQFF. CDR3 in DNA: TGTGCCAGCAGTGTAATAGCGAAGAATGAGCAGTTCTTC.

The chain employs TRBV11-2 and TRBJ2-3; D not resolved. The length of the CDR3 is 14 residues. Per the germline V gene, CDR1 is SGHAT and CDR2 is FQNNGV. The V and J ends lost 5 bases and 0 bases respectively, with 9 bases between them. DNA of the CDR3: TGTGCCAGCAGCCGAGACTGGAGCACAGATACGCAGTATTTT. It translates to CASSRDWSTDTQYF.

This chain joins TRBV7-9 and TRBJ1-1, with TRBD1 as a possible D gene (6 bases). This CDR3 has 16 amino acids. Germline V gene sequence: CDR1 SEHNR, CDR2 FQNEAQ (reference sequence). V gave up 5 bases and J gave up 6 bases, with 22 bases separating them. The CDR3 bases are TGTGCCAGCAGCCCCTCACGGGGGGCGGATGGCGCTGAAGCTTTCTTT. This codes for CASSPSRGADGAEAFF.

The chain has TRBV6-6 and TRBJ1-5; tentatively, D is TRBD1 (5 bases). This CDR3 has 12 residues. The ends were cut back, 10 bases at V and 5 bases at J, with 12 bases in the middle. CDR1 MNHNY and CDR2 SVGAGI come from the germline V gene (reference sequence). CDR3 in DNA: TGTGCCACCCGCTCGGGGGATCAGCCCCAGCATTTT. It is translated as CATRSGDQPQHF.

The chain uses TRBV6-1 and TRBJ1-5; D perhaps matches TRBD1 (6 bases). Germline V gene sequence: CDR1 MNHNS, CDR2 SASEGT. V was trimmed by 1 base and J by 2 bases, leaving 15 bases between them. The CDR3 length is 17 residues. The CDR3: CASSEVRGALGNQPQHF. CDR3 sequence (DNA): TGTGCCAGCAGTGAAGTGCGGGGGGCTTTAGGCAATCAGCCCCAGCATTTT.